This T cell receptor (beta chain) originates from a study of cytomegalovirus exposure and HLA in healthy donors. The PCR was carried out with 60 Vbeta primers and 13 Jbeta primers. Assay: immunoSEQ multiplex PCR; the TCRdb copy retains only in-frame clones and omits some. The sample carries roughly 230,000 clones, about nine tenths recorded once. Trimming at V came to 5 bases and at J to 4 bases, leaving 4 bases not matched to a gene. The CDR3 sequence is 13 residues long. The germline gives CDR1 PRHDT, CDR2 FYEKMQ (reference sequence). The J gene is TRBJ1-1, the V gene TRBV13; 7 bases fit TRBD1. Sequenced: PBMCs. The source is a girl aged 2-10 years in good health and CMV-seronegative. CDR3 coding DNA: TGTGCCAGCAGCACGACAGGGTTCACTGAAGCTTTCTTT. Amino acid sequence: CASSTTGFTEAFF.